A selection of T cell receptor beta chains follows, all from one sample in a study of human T cells and chemical hapten exposure. TCRdb reprocessed the RACE reads with MiXCR, giving one entry per CDR3 protein. This table holds approximately 370,000 distinct CDR3 sequences, over 5% found once. This sample comprised whole blood, obtained in connection with sensitization to the hapten diphenylcyclopropenone (DPC). These TCRs come from a woman aged 18-29 years with alopecia areata. Some clones in this sample may be carry-over from other donors' samples. CDR3s include the opening cysteine and the closing phenylalanine or tryptophan. The D gene is left open where the match is weak. Size is omitted from some rows. Given values are once, few, many or a class for expanded clones.

clone size: few; J gene: TRBJ1-4; V gene: TRBV2; D gene: TRBD1; CDR3 DNA: TGTGCCAGCAGTGACCACAGGGGGCAGGAAAAACTGTTTTTT; CDR3 protein: CASSDHRGQEKLFF
clone size: many; J gene: TRBJ1-2; V gene: TRBV20-1; D gene: .; CDR3 DNA: TGCAGTGCTAAGGGCAGGGAAGGGGGCTATGGCTACACCTTC; CDR3 protein: CSAKGREGGYGYTF
clone size: many; J gene: TRBJ2-1; V gene: TRBV20-1; D gene: TRBD2; CDR3 DNA: TGCAGTGCTAGTGCCTTTCATGCGGGGGGCAAGGATGAGCAGTTCTTC; CDR3 protein: CSASAFHAGGKDEQFF
clone size: few; J gene: TRBJ1-1; V gene: TRBV2; D gene: TRBD1; CDR3 DNA: TGTGCCAGCAGGGGGACAGCCGGAACCACTGAAGCTTTCTTT; CDR3 protein: CASRGTAGTTEAFF
clone size: few; J gene: TRBJ2-3; V gene: TRBV5-1; D gene: .; CDR3 DNA: TGCGCCAGCAGCTTTGAATTTCGGCGGCCTGGGGCCTCCTTCACAGATACGCAGTATTTT; CDR3 protein: CASSFEFRRPGASFTDTQYF
clone size: many; J gene: TRBJ1-1; V gene: TRBV28; D gene: .; CDR3 DNA: TGTGCCAGCAGAGGGGGGGAGGGCGGACATACTGAAGCTTTCTTT; CDR3 protein: CASRGGEGGHTEAFF
clone size: many; J gene: TRBJ2-1; V gene: TRBV2; D gene: .; CDR3 DNA: TGTGCCACCTCCTTAGGGGGGGGCTCTGAGCAGTTCTTC; CDR3 protein: CATSLGGGSEQFF
clone size: .; J gene: TRBJ1-2; V gene: TRBV12-3/TRBV12-4; D gene: .; CDR3 DNA: TGTGCCAGCAGTCTCCGGAGGGTGGTATCCTATGGCTACACCTTC; CDR3 protein: CASSLRRVVSYGYTF
clone size: .; J gene: TRBJ2-1; V gene: TRBV10-3; D gene: .; CDR3 DNA: TGTGCCATCAGTGAGTCGCGGACTTCTAGCTCCTACAATGAGCAGTTCTTC; CDR3 protein: CAISESRTSSSYNEQFF
clone size: many; J gene: TRBJ2-3; V gene: TRBV6-1; D gene: .; CDR3 DNA: TGTGCCAGCAGTGAAGCCGGGGGACTCATAACAGATACGCAGTATTTT; CDR3 protein: CASSEAGGLITDTQYF
clone size: .; J gene: TRBJ1-2; V gene: TRBV18; D gene: .; CDR3 DNA: TGTGCCAGCTCACCCGGCAGGGAAAGTAATGGCTACACCTTC; CDR3 protein: CASSPGRESNGYTF
clone size: many; J gene: TRBJ1-1; V gene: TRBV6-6; D gene: .; CDR3 DNA: TGTGCCAGCAGGCGCTCGGCAGGGGAAGCTTTCTTT; CDR3 protein: CASRRSAGEAFF
clone size: many; J gene: TRBJ2-7; V gene: TRBV4-1; D gene: .; CDR3 DNA: TGCGCCAGCAGCCAAGTGATCTACAGGACACGGTCCCTCTACGAGCAGTACTTC; CDR3 protein: CASSQVIYRTRSLYEQYF
clone size: .; J gene: TRBJ1-1; V gene: TRBV7-8; D gene: TRBD1; CDR3 DNA: TGTGCCAGCAGTTATTCACAGGGGGGAAAAACTGAAGCTTTCTTT; CDR3 protein: CASSYSQGGKTEAFF
clone size: many; J gene: TRBJ2-2; V gene: TRBV12-3/TRBV12-4; D gene: .; CDR3 DNA: TGTGCCAGCTCGAACACCGGGGAGCTGTTTTTT; CDR3 protein: CASSNTGELFF
clone size: many; J gene: TRBJ2-5; V gene: TRBV7-6; D gene: .; CDR3 DNA: TGTGCCAGCAGCTTAGAAATTTCGGGAGCCTCCCAAGAGACCCAGTACTTC; CDR3 protein: CASSLEISGASQETQYF